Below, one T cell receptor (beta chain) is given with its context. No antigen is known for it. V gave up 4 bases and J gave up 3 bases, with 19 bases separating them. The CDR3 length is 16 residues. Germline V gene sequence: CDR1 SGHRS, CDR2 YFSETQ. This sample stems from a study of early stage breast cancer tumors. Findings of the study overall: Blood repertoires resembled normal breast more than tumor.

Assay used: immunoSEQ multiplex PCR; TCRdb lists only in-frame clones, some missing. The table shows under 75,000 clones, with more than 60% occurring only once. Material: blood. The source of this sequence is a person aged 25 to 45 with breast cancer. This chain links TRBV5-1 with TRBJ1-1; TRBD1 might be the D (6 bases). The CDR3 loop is CASSLSRGAFDTEAFF. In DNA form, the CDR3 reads TGCGCCAGCAGCCTCAGTCGGGGGGCCTTTGACACTGAAGCTTTCTTT. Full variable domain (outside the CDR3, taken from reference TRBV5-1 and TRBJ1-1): KAGVTQTPRYLIKTRGQQVTLSCSPISGHRSVSWYQQTPGQGLQFLFEYFSETQRNKGNFPGRFSGRQFSNSRSEMNVSTLELGDSALYLCASSLSRGAFDTEAFFGQGTRLTVV.